A single sample gave rise to the 15 T cell receptor beta chains below, sequenced in a study of T cells after yellow fever vaccination. TCRdb itself ran the 5' RACE reads through MiXCR, one entry per CDR3 protein. Among about 350,000 distinct CDR3 sequences listed, approximately 12% were seen once. Sequenced material: CD4+ T cells sorted from PBMCs, taken 15 days after the yellow fever booster vaccination. These receptors all come from a young man who received the YFV17D yellow fever vaccine.

The J gene is TRBJ2-5, the V gene TRBV4-1; the match to TRBD2 covers 10 bases. Trimming cost V 3 bases and J 0 bases; bases outside gene matches: 4. Germline V lookup: CDR1 MGHRA, CDR2 YSYEKL. The CDR3 consists of 16 residues. The CDR3 DNA sequence: TGCGCCAGCAGCCAGCCCGGGACTAGCGACCAAGAGACCCAGTACTTC. Translated: CASSQPGTSDQETQYF.

V gene TRBV4-1 combines with J gene TRBJ1-1, with D hard to call. The CDR3 has 17 residues. V dropped 0 bases and J dropped 0 bases, with 14 bases sitting between them. Germline V gene sequence: CDR1 MGHRA, CDR2 YSYEKL. The CDR3 here is CASSQDKGLWVNTEAFF. The CDR3 DNA reads as TGCGCCAGCAGCCAAGATAAAGGCCTTTGGGTGAACACTGAAGCTTTCTTT.

This clonotype was detected only a few times. The chain recombines TRBV7-2 with TRBJ2-3; D gene ambiguous. This CDR3 has 14 amino acids. Germline CDR1 is SGHTA and CDR2 is FQGNSA. V dropped 7 bases and J dropped 0 bases, with 11 bases sitting between them. This CDR3 is CASTSARSTDTQYF. The CDR3 DNA reads TGTGCCAGCACATCGGCTAGGAGCACAGATACGCAGTATTTT.

This clonotype was counted between two and nine times. This rearrangement joins TRBV7-2 to TRBJ2-1; perhaps TRBD1 as D (6 bases). CDR3 length equals 14 residues. Germline loops: CDR1 SGHTA, CDR2 FQGNSA. Trimming pared 5 bases from V and 8 bases from J, leaving 16 bases between. The DNA for the CDR3 is TGTGCCAGCAGCCAATCGAACAGGGCTGATGAGCAGTTCTTC. Protein: CASSQSNRADEQFF.

This clonotype turned up a few times. The V gene is TRBV3-1, the J gene TRBJ1-6; tentatively, D is TRBD1 (5 bases). V lost 2 bases, J lost 5 bases, and 10 bases lay in between. Germline V gives CDR1 LGHDT, CDR2 YNNKEL (reference sequence). The CDR3 totals 15 residues. CDR3 DNA sequence: TGTGCCAGCAGCCAATACCGACAGCATAATTCACCCCTCCACTTT. Its protein product is CASSQYRQHNSPLHF.

This clonotype was picked up a small number of times. The chain uses TRBV6-1 and TRBJ2-4; 7 bases are shared with TRBD1. The V segment lost 2 bases and the J segment 4 bases; nucleotides outside the gene matches: 2. The CDR3 contains 14 residues. From germline, CDR1 is MNHNS and CDR2 SASEGT. This chain's CDR3 is CASSESGGKNIQYF. CDR3 nucleotide sequence: TGTGCCAGCAGTGAATCAGGGGGTAAAAACATTCAGTACTTC.

J is TRBJ2-5 and V is TRBV7-3, with D unresolved. In germline, CDR1 is SGHTA, CDR2 FQGTGA. This CDR3 region has 13 residues. Trimming took 5 bases from V and 5 from J, leaving 12 bases between them. In DNA form, the CDR3 reads TGTGCCAGCAGCCCTCGGATTGGGGAGACCCAGTACTTC. It specifies CASSPRIGETQYF.

This clonotype has only a few counts. The chain joins TRBV7-2 to TRBJ2-1, with TRBD2 matching over 8 bases. CDR1 and CDR2 (germline): SGHTA, FQGNSA. The CDR3 totals 17 residues. Germline trimming cut 2 bases from V and 4 bases from J; bases unmatched to any gene: 10. Written as DNA, the CDR3 is TGTGCCAGCAGCTTACTCCCAGCGGGGGCTTCTTACAATGAGCAGTTCTTC. This gives the protein CASSLLPAGASYNEQFF.

This clonotype has more than one count but fewer than ten. This chain connects TRBV20-1 to TRBJ2-3; possibly TRBD2 for D (5 bases). Germline CDR1 is DFQATT and CDR2 is SNEGSKA (reference sequence). The CDR3 covers 14 residues. The ends were cut back, 6 bases at V and 5 bases at J, with 18 bases in the middle. CDR3: CSAPLAFQLDTQYF. The CDR3, as DNA: TGCAGTGCCCCTCTAGCTTTCCAACTAGATACGCAGTATTTT.

The V gene is TRBV11-1, the J gene TRBJ2-3; D might be TRBD1 or TRBD2, each matching 5 bases. The V and J ends lost 7 bases and 5 bases respectively, with 22 bases between them. The length of the CDR3 is 16 residues. The germline V gene encodes CDR1 SGHAT and CDR2 FQDESV (reference sequence). The CDR3 reads CASTPRRDPQGDTQYF. The CDR3 DNA follows: TGTGCCAGCACCCCCCGCCGGGACCCCCAGGGAGATACGCAGTATTTT.

This sequence joins TRBV6-2 or TRBV6-3 and TRBJ1-5; D might be TRBD1 (6 bases). Per germline, CDR1 MNHEY and CDR2 SVGEGT. CDR3 length equals 13 residues. V shed 6 bases and J shed 2 bases, with 8 bases lying between them. DNA of the CDR3: TGTGCCAGCAGCGCAGGGGGCAATCAGCCCCAGCATTTT. Its protein product is CASSAGGNQPQHF.

Here the CDR3 reads CASSLAGGAPETQYF. CDR3 sequence (DNA): TGTGCCAGCAGCTTGGCCGGGGGGGCCCCGGAGACCCAGTACTTC. This sequence joins TRBV5-5 and TRBJ2-5; 8 bases are shared with TRBD2. This CDR3 region has 15 residues. After removal of 0 bases from V and 5 bases from J, the junction contained 6 bases not matched to a gene. Germline CDR1 SGHKS, CDR2 YYEKEE (reference sequence).

The table lists this clonotype with a few counts. The chain recombines TRBV5-5 with TRBJ1-1; the D gene is possibly TRBD1 (6 bases). The V gene's germline CDR1 is SGHKS and CDR2 YYEKEE (reference sequence). CDR3 size: 15 residues. The V end lost 0 bases, the J end lost 11 bases, and 20 bases lay between the germline ends. The CDR3 loop is CASSLDLDRRFSAFF. CDR3 DNA: TGTGCCAGCAGCTTGGACTTAGACAGGAGGTTTAGTGCTTTCTTT.

This clonotype was observed at least ten times. The chain employs TRBV10-3 and TRBJ2-5, with D unclear. V lost 7 bases and J lost 10, with 19 bases in between. Germline values: CDR1 ENHRY, CDR2 SYGVKD. The CDR3 consists of 13 residues. The CDR3 protein is CAIKRQSGGDQYF. The CDR3 DNA reads TGTGCCATCAAGCGCCAATCGGGCGGTGACCAGTACTTC.

The chain links TRBV9 to TRBJ1-5; no reliable D call. Germline V gene sequence: CDR1 SGDLS, CDR2 YYNGEE. The CDR3 covers 15 residues. The ends were cut back, 0 bases at V and 2 bases at J, with 9 bases in the middle. CDR3 residues: CASSVGAGGNQPQHF. CDR3 sequence (DNA): TGTGCCAGCAGCGTAGGTGCTGGGGGCAATCAGCCCCAGCATTTT.